This is a list of T cell receptor beta chains from one sample in a study of blood T cell repertoires in COVID-19. Measured with immunoSEQ multiplex PCR; TCRdb has only the in-frame clones, and not every one. The sample holds about 210,000 clones, about 88% seen once. Sequenced sample: peripheral blood. The receptors were sampled from a woman aged 40-49 years with acute or convalescent COVID-19. Both conserved end residues are part of each CDR3. The order of the fields is CDR3 length, V gene, CDR3 protein.

>12|TRBV2
CASSADRFGAFF
>14|TRBV5-4
CASSLSTQGPSYTF
>17|TRBV13
CASSLKYGIQFGNTIYF
>15|TRBV18
CASSPGTGTTDTQYF
>14|TRBV3-1/TRBV3-2
CASSRLTGLDTQYF
>14|TRBV25-1
CASSEFPQGYGYTF
>14|TRBV27
CASSPRTGAGEQFF
>15|TRBV27
CASSSRQGANTEAFF
>13|TRBV3-1/TRBV3-2
CASSREGNTEAFF
>12|TRBV6-5
CAGLKYQETQYF
>21|TRBV4-1
CASSQDLPRTGLMTGANVLTF
>15|TRBV7-9
CASSSSGGPQETQYF
>18|TRBV4-2
CASSQDLGSGGAWKTQYF
>15|TRBV11-3
CASSLSGGQGDTQYF
>17|TRBV7-6
CASSSPGLDRPQETQYF
>13|TRBV6-1
CASSEGPNYGYTF
>14|TRBV10-2
CASSAQMNTGELFF
>12|TRBV10-1
CASSTGTGEAFF
>11|TRBV6-1
CASSESSATTF
>14|TRBV19
CASREGQPNTEAFF
>13|TRBV30
CAWSPGGLTEAFF
>15|TRBV6-1
CASSEQQGLGEKLFF
>12|TRBV5-1
CASSNSNYGYTF
>13|TRBV9
CASSAQSNTEAFF
>16|TRBV6-1
CASSEASGGPQETQYF
>15|TRBV2
CASTLQGALGYGYTF
>15|TRBV7-2
CASSLALQGNQPQHF
>16|TRBV10-3
CAIRASGTGAGNTIYF
>16|TRBV19
CASRMTGAPLGEKLFF
>15|TRBV5-1
CASSPRNGGNEKLFF
>13|TRBV3-1/TRBV3-2
CASSQEGQPEAFF
>14|TRBV5-1
CASSVDRGLSGYTF
>15|TRBV11-2
CASSNSVTGAQGYTF
>13|TRBV4-1
CASSQDGPGELFF
>17|TRBV27
CASSLNSPGQGNSPLHF
>12|TRBV9
CASSAFSEGYTF
>16|TRBV7-2
CASSSGVDSGYSPLHF
>14|TRBV7-8
CASSLATGVAEAFF
>14|TRBV19
CASSIGLTRHRYTF
>15|TRBV2
CASSPARGRVEKLFF
>16|TRBV9
CASSVASGGDHNEQFF
>17|TRBV4-2
CASSQDRGTLAKNIQYF
>12|TRBV5-1
CASRPDSEKLFF
>17|TRBV30
CAWSGGAGIIGTDEQFF
>12|TRBV19
CASSKTEGGYTF
>16|TRBV18
CASSPASGKNTGELFF
>18|TRBV4-2
CASSQDTAGALLGEKLFF
>14|TRBV11-3
CASSLGGNTGELFF